This entry concerns a single T cell receptor (beta chain). The antigen is undetermined. This sample includes further DNA sequences coding for the same CDR3. The sample comes from a study of Ad26.COV2.S vaccination and SARS-CoV-2 variants. Trimming pared 7 bases from V and 7 bases from J, leaving 14 bases between. Per the germline V gene, CDR1 is LGHNT and CDR2 is FRNRAP. This CDR3 region has 12 residues. The protocol was immunoSEQ multiplex PCR, while the TCRdb copy is restricted to in-frame clones and leaves out a portion. The sample lists 300,000 to 400,000 clones; 92% were seen once. Study-wide results and limits: Measurement of non-spike TCR breadth gave similar results in vaccine and placebo recipients. Substantial post-vaccination breadth of spike-specific CD8+ and CD4+ T cell responses was reported.

The sample was peripheral blood, taken after recovery from COVID-19. This clonotype was sampled from a human donor who had recovered from COVID-19. The chain combines TRBV12-5 with TRBJ2-7; D is uncertain. The chain's CDR3 is CASAFGFDEQYF. As DNA, the CDR3 is TGTGCTAGTGCGTTTGGTTTCGATGAGCAGTACTTC.